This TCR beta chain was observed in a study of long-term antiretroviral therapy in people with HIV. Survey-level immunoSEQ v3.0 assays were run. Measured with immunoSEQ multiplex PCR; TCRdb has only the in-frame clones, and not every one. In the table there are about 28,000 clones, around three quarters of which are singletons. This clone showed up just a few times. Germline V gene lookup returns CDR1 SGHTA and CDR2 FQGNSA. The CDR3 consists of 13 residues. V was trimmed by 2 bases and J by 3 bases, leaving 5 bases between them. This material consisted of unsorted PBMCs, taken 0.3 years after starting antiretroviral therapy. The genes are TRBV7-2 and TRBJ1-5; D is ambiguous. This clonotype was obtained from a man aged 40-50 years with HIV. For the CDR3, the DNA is TGTGCCAGCAGCTTAAGGGCCAATCAGCCCCAGCATTTT. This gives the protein CASSLRANQPQHF.